These 32 T cell receptor beta chains originate from one sample sequenced in a study of T cell repertoires in cytomegalovirus infection. TCRdb used MiXCR to reprocess the reads, holding one entry per CDR3 protein. The table shows about 920,000 distinct CDR3 sequences, with approximately 31% occurring only once. Antigens of these TCRs are unknown. This sample comprised cultured CD8+ T cells from PBMCs, obtained from culture after CMV antigen stimulation. These receptors came from a human donor in good health (CMV status not recorded). Some clones in this sample may be carry-over from other donors' samples.

This rearrangement joins TRBV7-8 to TRBJ1-2; maybe TRBD1 (6 bases). This CDR3 contains 18 residues. Trimming shortened V by 0 bases and J by 0 bases, and 17 bases separated the two germline ends. Germline CDR1 is SGHVS and CDR2 is FQNEAQ. The CDR3, as DNA: TGTGCCAGCAGCTTAGCGCTGGCGGGGGGCCCTTCTAACTATGGCTACACCTTC. The encoded protein is CASSLALAGGPSNYGYTF. Full variable domain (outside the CDR3, taken from reference TRBV7-8 and TRBJ1-2): GAGVSQSPRYKVAKRGQDVALRCDPISGHVSLFWYQQALGQGPEFLTYFQNEAQLDKSGLPSDRFFAERPEGSVSTLKIQRTQQEDSAVYLCASSLALAGGPSNYGYTFGSGTRLTVV.

Many counts were recorded for this clonotype. The chain uses TRBV7-6 and TRBJ2-3, with TRBD2 identical over 11 bases. Germline V gene lookup returns CDR1 SGHVS and CDR2 FNYEAQ. The CDR3 runs to 15 residues. J gave up 4 bases and V 7 bases, and 7 bases lay outside the gene matches. CDR3 DNA: TGTGCCAGCAACCTAGCGGGGGGCCTCGCAGATACGCAGTATTTT. Translated: CASNLAGGLADTQYF. Supplemented by reference TRBV7-6 and TRBJ2-3, the full variable domain reads GAGVSQSPRYKVTKRGQDVALRCDPISGHVSLYWYRQALGQGPEFLTYFNYEAQQDKSGLPNDRFSAERPEGSISTLTIQRTEQRDSAMYRCASNLAGGLADTQYFGPGTRLTVL.

V and J are TRBV11-3 and TRBJ2-1; D possibly corresponds to TRBD1 (6 bases). V was shortened by 5 bases and J by 0 bases, with 11 bases between the two germline ends. The CDR3 runs to 15 residues. Germline loops: CDR1 SGHNT, CDR2 YENEEA. CDR3 loop: CASSGRQVSYNEQFF. CDR3 nucleotide sequence: TGTGCCAGCAGCGGAAGACAGGTCTCCTACAATGAGCAGTTCTTC.

The chain is built from TRBV2 and TRBJ2-7, with TRBD1 matching 7 bases. CDR1 is SNHLY and CDR2 is FYNNEI in the germline V gene. Trimming at V came to 8 bases and at J to 3 bases, leaving 4 bases not matched to a gene. The CDR3 is made up of 12 amino acids. The CDR3 loop reads CASERGLYEQYF. In DNA, the CDR3 is TGTGCCAGCGAGAGGGGGCTCTACGAGCAGTACTTC.

V is TRBV7-9 and J is TRBJ2-5, with TRBD1 matching 8 bases. V lost 5 bases, J lost 4 bases, and 15 bases stayed unmatched. The CDR3 consists of 17 residues. Germline values: CDR1 SEHNR, CDR2 FQNEAQ (reference sequence). For the CDR3, the DNA is TGTGCCAGCAGCCTACAGGGGGATGGATTTTGGAGAGAGACCCAGTACTTC. Translation: CASSLQGDGFWRETQYF.

This clonotype was detected a few times. The J gene is TRBJ2-1, the V gene TRBV7-6; 7 bases line up with TRBD1. CDR1 is SGHVS and CDR2 is FNYEAQ in the germline V gene. Losses at the gene ends were 4 bases for V and 1 base for J; bases not matched to a gene: 7. This CDR3 comprises 16 residues. The CDR3 coding sequence is TGTGCCAGCAGCTCGGTGACAGGGCTTTCCTACAATGAGCAGTTCTTC. Amino acid sequence: CASSSVTGLSYNEQFF.

This clonotype occurred a few times. The rearrangement uses TRBV5-5 and TRBJ2-2, with TRBD2 identical over 8 bases. This CDR3 is 16 amino acids long. Trimming removed 5 bases from V and 4 bases from J; junction bases left unmatched: 10. Germline CDR1 reads SGHKS; CDR2 reads YYEKEE (reference sequence). The CDR3 DNA reads TGTGCCAGCAGTCCTTTGGCGGGGGGTTTCACCGGGGAGCTGTTTTTT. Amino acid sequence: CASSPLAGGFTGELFF.

This clonotype was seen more than once but under ten times. The chain uses TRBV6-1 and TRBJ1-1, with D possibly matching TRBD1 (6 bases). This CDR3 is built from 18 residues. Looked up from germline, CDR1 is MNHNS and CDR2 is SASEGT. V gave up 4 bases and J gave up 5 bases, with 26 bases separating them. The CDR3 nucleotides read TGTGCCAGCAGTGCCTCAGGGGCACTGAAGGTTATGACAACTGAAGCTTTCTTT. Amino acids: CASSASGALKVMTTEAFF.

At least ten counts were recorded for this clonotype. The genes are TRBV2 and TRBJ2-3; TRBD1 matches 7 bases. With 5 bases clipped from V and 3 bases from J, the junction kept 5 bases outside the gene matches. The CDR3 is 14 amino acids. Germline V gives CDR1 SNHLY, CDR2 FYNNEI. The DNA for the CDR3 is TGTGCCAGCAGTACCCAGGACAGGACAGATACGCAGTATTTT. Its protein product is CASSTQDRTDTQYF.

This clonotype was counted only a few times. The CDR3 bases are TGTGCCAGCAGCTTAGTGGGCCAGGAGCAGTTCTTC. Its protein product is CASSLVGQEQFF. The chain carries TRBV11-2 and TRBJ2-1; D call uncertain. Trimming took off 1 base at V and 10 bases at J, with 8 bases between the two ends. Per germline, CDR1 SGHAT and CDR2 FQNNGV. This CDR3 spans 12 amino acids.

This clonotype was picked up a small number of times. V and J are TRBV5-6 and TRBJ2-3; D may correspond to TRBD1 or TRBD2 (5 bases each). Germline CDR1 SGHDT, CDR2 YYEEEE. Trimming stripped 4 bases from V and 0 bases from J, with 12 bases between. There are 15 residues in the CDR3. Here the CDR3 DNA reads TGTGCCAGCAGCCCGTGGGACCTCAGCACAGATACGCAGTATTTT. It translates to CASSPWDLSTDTQYF.

This clonotype has just a few counts. This chain links TRBV27 with TRBJ2-1; perhaps TRBD2 as D (5 bases). V was clipped by 1 base and J by 0 bases, with 16 bases between them. The CDR3 is 18 amino acids. Germline V CDR1 and CDR2: MNHEY, SMNVEV (reference sequence). CDR3 sequence: CASSLYALGSSSYNEQFF. The CDR3 DNA reads TGTGCCAGCAGTTTATACGCCCTAGGGAGTAGCTCCTACAATGAGCAGTTCTTC.

The chain carries TRBV19 and TRBJ1-4; weak D call: TRBD1 (6 bases). V was pared by 9 bases and J by 7 bases, with 12 bases between. The CDR3 loop spans 12 amino acids. The germline V gene encodes CDR1 LNHDA and CDR2 SQIVND (reference sequence). CDR3 coding DNA: TGTGCCAGCAGGGGCGGTTTTGAAAAACTGTTTTTT. This codes for CASRGGFEKLFF.

This clonotype was detected only a few times. The V gene is TRBV27, the J gene TRBJ2-2; 7 bases agree with TRBD1. This CDR3 is 16 amino acids long. CDR1 and CDR2 from the germline V gene are MNHEY and SMNVEV (reference sequence). After removal of 3 bases from V and 1 base from J, the junction contained 5 bases not matched to a gene. This chain's CDR3 is CASSFLGTVNTGELFF. CDR3 nucleotides: TGTGCCAGCAGTTTCCTCGGGACAGTGAACACCGGGGAGCTGTTTTTT.

The chain links TRBV12-3 or TRBV12-4 to TRBJ1-1, with a tentative D call TRBD1 (6 bases). Trimming left V 3 bases short and J 4 bases short, with 12 bases between. This CDR3 has 14 amino acids. The CDR3, as DNA: TGTGCCAGCAGTTTGGGGGCTTGGGGCACTGAAGCTTTCTTT. Amino acid sequence: CASSLGAWGTEAFF.

The V gene is TRBV6-2 or TRBV6-3, the J gene TRBJ2-5; D is unclear. V dropped 2 bases and J dropped 5 bases, with 6 bases sitting between them. The CDR3 totals 12 residues. Germline V gene lookup returns CDR1 MNHEY and CDR2 SVGEGT. The CDR3 sequence is CASSYEWETQYF. CDR3 in DNA: TGTGCCAGCAGTTACGAGTGGGAGACCCAGTACTTC.

V usage is TRBV5-1 and J usage is TRBJ1-1; D is undetermined. Trimming took off 0 bases at V and 7 bases at J, with 16 bases between the two ends. Germline V lookup: CDR1 SGHRS, CDR2 YFSETQ. The CDR3 is made up of 15 amino acids. As DNA, the CDR3 is TGCGCCAGCAGCTTGGCATGGGGAACGAGTGGTGAAGCTTTCTTT. Its protein is CASSLAWGTSGEAFF. Looking up the rest from reference TRBV5-1 and TRBJ1-1 gives the full variable domain: KAGVTQTPRYLIKTRGQQVTLSCSPISGHRSVSWYQQTPGQGLQFLFEYFSETQRNKGNFPGRFSGRQFSNSRSEMNVSTLELGDSALYLCASSLAWGTSGEAFFGQGTRLTVV.

In this sample, this clonotype turned up many times. The chain combines TRBV7-8 with TRBJ2-1; a weak D match, TRBD1 (6 bases). V was trimmed by 6 bases and J by 7 bases, leaving 13 bases between them. The CDR3 is 13 amino acids. Germline V lookup: CDR1 SGHVS, CDR2 FQNEAQ. In DNA form, the CDR3 reads TGTGCCAGCAGTCCTGCCAGGGGAAATGAGCAGTTCTTC. It translates to CASSPARGNEQFF.

Remarks on this clonotype: The junction departs from the called germline gene at one end, perhaps through a read error. The rearrangement joins TRBV12-3 or TRBV12-4 to TRBJ1-1, with 9 nucleotides matching TRBD1. This CDR3 has 17 amino acids. CDR3 sequence (DNA): TGTGCCTGCAGTTCCTTCGGACAGGGGTTGGTGAACACTGAAGCTTTCTTT. Protein product: CACSSFGQGLVNTEAFF.

This clonotype was seen only a few times. The chain is built from TRBV28 and TRBJ2-3; no clear D. The CDR3 covers 13 residues. Germline CDR1 is MDHEN and CDR2 is SYDVKM. The V end lost 7 bases, the J end lost 0 bases, and 8 bases lay between the germline ends. CDR3 amino acids: CASNKGSTDTQYF. The CDR3 nucleotides are TGTGCCAGCAATAAGGGAAGCACAGATACGCAGTATTTT. Full variable domain (rest looked up from reference TRBV28 and TRBJ2-3): DVKVTQSSRYLVKRTGEKVFLECVQDMDHENMFWYRQDPGLGLRLIYFSYDVKMKEKGDIPEGYSVSREKKERFSLILESASTNQTSMYLCASNKGSTDTQYFGPGTRLTVL.

This clonotype was detected a few times. The rearrangement joins TRBV6-2 or TRBV6-3 to TRBJ2-7; no firm D call. With 3 bases removed from V and 3 bases from J, the gap between germline ends came to 9 bases. CDR1 is MNHEY and CDR2 is SVGEGT in the germline V gene. The CDR3 spans 13 residues. DNA for the CDR3: TGTGCCAGCAGTTATCACTCCCTCTACGAGCAGTACGTC. Translation gives CASSYHSLYEQYV.

This clonotype was recorded a few times. This may be a read error: a much more frequent sequence differs by one nucleotide. The chain carries TRBV11-2 and TRBJ1-1, with D unclear. Germline V gene data show CDR1 as SGHAT and CDR2 as FQNNGV. This CDR3 is built from 12 residues. The CDR3 loop reads CANSPPNTEAFF. The CDR3 bases are TGTGCCAACAGCCCCCCGAACACTGAAGCTTTCTTT.

V usage is TRBV5-6 and J usage is TRBJ2-1, with no clear D. Germline V gene lookup returns CDR1 SGHDT and CDR2 YYEEEE. V shed 5 bases and J shed 4 bases, with 22 bases lying between them. The CDR3 runs 17 residues. The CDR3 DNA sequence: TGTGCCAGCAGTTTCGTCTCGGTCTTGCCCTTTTACAATGAGCAGTTCTTC. Its translation: CASSFVSVLPFYNEQFF.

This clonotype was seen ten or more times. V gene TRBV6-6 combines with J gene TRBJ1-5; possibly TRBD1 for D (6 bases). Trimming removed 7 bases from V and 2 bases from J, with 12 bases in between. CDR3 size: 14 residues. Germline V gene lookup returns CDR1 MNHNY and CDR2 SVGAGI (reference sequence). The chain's CDR3 is CASNGRGGNQPQHF. The CDR3 nucleotides read TGTGCCAGCAACGGCAGGGGAGGCAATCAGCCCCAGCATTTT.

The table lists this clonotype with many counts. The rearrangement links TRBV6-1 to TRBJ2-2; TRBD1 aligns across 8 bases. Germline V lookup: CDR1 MNHNS, CDR2 SASEGT. The CDR3 loop spans 16 amino acids. Trimming took 7 bases from V and 4 from J; bases not matched to a gene: 11. The CDR3 coding sequence is TGTGCCAGCACGGCCTTAGACAGGGGTATCACCGGGGAGCTGTTTTTT. This translates into CASTALDRGITGELFF.

This clonotype was detected many times. This chain joins TRBV7-2 and TRBJ1-2; D uncertain. Germline V gives CDR1 SGHTA, CDR2 FQGNSA. V lost 5 bases and J lost 6, with 10 bases in between. CDR3 size: 12 residues. The CDR3 DNA reads as TGTGCCAGCAGCCCACAGCCCCATGGCTACACCTTC. It specifies CASSPQPHGYTF. The variable domain in full, completed from reference TRBV7-2 and TRBJ1-2, reads GAGVSQSPSNKVTEKGKDVELRCDPISGHTALYWYRQSLGQGLEFLIYFQGNSAPDKSGLPSDRFSAERTGGSVSTLTIQRTQQEDSAVYLCASSPQPHGYTFGSGTRLTVV.

This chain connects TRBV6-4 to TRBJ2-7; no clear D. Trimming stripped 0 bases from V and 7 bases from J, with 10 bases between. CDR1 MRHNA and CDR2 SNTAGT come from the germline V gene. The CDR3 runs 13 residues. CDR3 protein: CASSDSRVGEQYF. The CDR3, as DNA: TGTGCCAGCAGTGACTCACGAGTGGGAGAGCAGTACTTC.

The rearrangement links TRBV27 to TRBJ1-6; D perhaps matches TRBD1 (5 bases). The V gene lost 5 bases and the J gene lost 5 bases, with 10 bases spanning the gap. Germline V gene data show CDR1 as MNHEY and CDR2 as SMNVEV (reference sequence). The CDR3 length is 14 residues. The CDR3 spells CASSLGTHNSPLHF. The CDR3 DNA reads as TGTGCCAGCAGTCTCGGGACGCATAATTCACCCCTCCACTTT.

The CDR3 DNA follows: TGTGCCAGCAGTTTAGCTTTTGCAGAAGCTAACTATGGCTACACCTTC. Its protein product is CASSLAFAEANYGYTF. The chain recombines TRBV12-3 or TRBV12-4 with TRBJ1-2; D gene ambiguous. This CDR3 has 16 amino acids. The V and J ends lost 0 bases and 0 bases respectively, with 11 bases between them.

This clonotype was picked up many times. The CDR3 DNA is TGTGCCATCAGTGACGACAGCTCCGGGGAGACCCAGTACTTC. It yields the protein CAISDDSSGETQYF. The chain uses TRBV10-3 and TRBJ2-5; possible D gene TRBD1, 5 bases. There are 14 residues in the CDR3. Trimming stripped 3 bases from V and 5 bases from J, with 13 bases between. Germline loops: CDR1 ENHRY, CDR2 SYGVKD.

A few counts support this clonotype. The chain uses TRBV12-3 or TRBV12-4 and TRBJ1-1, with TRBD1 as a possible D gene (5 bases). The V end lost 6 bases, the J end lost 1 base, and 15 bases lay between the germline ends. CDR3 length equals 15 residues. The CDR3 reads CASRPGVGKNTEAFF. In nucleotides, the CDR3 is TGTGCCAGCAGGCCGGGGGTAGGTAAGAACACTGAAGCTTTCTTT.

This clonotype has just a few counts. This chain uses TRBV7-9 with TRBJ2-7, with D possibly TRBD2 on 5 matching bases. Trimming removed 5 bases from V and 2 bases from J, with 13 bases in between. CDR1 is SEHNR, CDR2 FQNEAQ, per germline (reference sequence). The CDR3 loop spans 14 amino acids. For the CDR3, the DNA is TGTGCCAGCAGCACCGGACTCTTCCCCTACGAGCAGTACTTC. Encoded protein: CASSTGLFPYEQYF.